A selection of T cell receptor beta chains follows, all from one sample in a study of blood T cell repertoires in COVID-19. Repertoires were generated with immunoSEQ multiplex PCR, while TCRdb's copy carries only in-frame clones and drops some. The profile shows about 97,000 clones, about 89% of them singletons. Sequencing was carried out using peripheral blood. These receptors were obtained from a young woman with acute or convalescent COVID-19. Both conserved end residues are part of each CDR3. The D gene is left open where the match is weak. Clone size is stated in some rows and not others, as once, few, many or a class when expanded.

V	size	D	J	DNA	CDR3
TRBV9	once	NA	TRBJ2-7	TGTGCCAGCAGCCCGGGATCTTCATACGAGCAGTACTTC	CASSPGSSYEQYF
TRBV5-6	NA	NA	TRBJ1-5	TGTGCCAGCAGCTTGATGGACAGCGCTAAGCAGCCCCAGCATTTT	CASSLMDSAKQPQHF
TRBV4-1	NA	NA	TRBJ1-1	TGCGCCAGCAGCCACCCGGGGTCGGAGAACACTGAAGCTTTCTTT	CASSHPGSENTEAFF
TRBV15	few	NA	TRBJ1-1	TGTGCCACCAGCAGGACGGGGGGGCCGGAGTCTGGAGCTTTCTTT	CATSRTGGPESGAFF
TRBV7-9	NA	TRBD1	TRBJ1-1	TGTGCCAGCAGCTCAGACCCTTCTCGGACAGGGAAGCCTGAAGCTTTCTTT	CASSSDPSRTGKPEAFF
TRBV28	NA	NA	TRBJ1-3	TGTGCCAGCAGCCCGGGAGTGTACTCTGGAAACACCATATATTTT	CASSPGVYSGNTIYF
TRBV6-5	NA	TRBD1	TRBJ1-1	TGTGCCAGCAGATACCGGGACAGTTACACTGAAGCTTTCTTT	CASRYRDSYTEAFF
TRBV5-1	NA	NA	TRBJ1-3	TGCGCCAGCTGTTATTCGGGACTGTCCTCTGGAAACACCATATATTTT	CASCYSGLSSGNTIYF
TRBV19	NA	NA	TRBJ1-6	TGTGCCAGTTCCACGCAGGCAATGAAAAATAATTCACCCCTCCACTTT	CASSTQAMKNNSPLHF
TRBV5-6	NA	TRBD2	TRBJ2-1	TGTGCCAGCAGCTTTGTCCCGGGAGGGAATGAGCAGTTCTTC	CASSFVPGGNEQFF
TRBV28	few	NA	TRBJ2-2	TGTGCCAGCAGCACAGGTGGGGAAGTCGGGGAGCTGTTTTTT	CASSTGGEVGELFF
TRBV28	NA	TRBD1	TRBJ1-5	TGTGCCAGCATCTCCTTTGGGACAGGGCAAAATCAGCCCCAGCATTTT	CASISFGTGQNQPQHF
TRBV7-2	NA	TRBD1	TRBJ1-2	TGTGCCAGCAGCTTGGGTGGGGACAGGATTCTCTTCTATGGCTACACCTTC	CASSLGGDRILFYGYTF
TRBV5-1	NA	NA	TRBJ1-1	TGCGCCAGCAGCTCCCGACAGGTGGGGGACACTGAAGCTTTCTTT	CASSSRQVGDTEAFF
TRBV7-3	NA	TRBD1	TRBJ2-1	TGTGCCAGCAGCTTACGACAGGGGGCCTACAATGAGCAGTTCTTC	CASSLRQGAYNEQFF
TRBV5-1	NA	NA	TRBJ2-1	TGCGCCAGCAGCTCGTCCCGGGACTCCGTGCGGGAGCAGTTCTTC	CASSSSRDSVREQFF
TRBV30	once	NA	TRBJ1-3	TGTGCCACCACTTATTCTGGAAACACCATATATTTT	CATTYSGNTIYF
TRBV5-6	NA	NA	TRBJ1-2	TGTGCCAGCAGCGCCGGAGTGGACTATGGCTACACCTTC	CASSAGVDYGYTF
TRBV2	NA	NA	TRBJ2-2	TGTGCCAGCAGTGAAGCGCTTCGAGGGCCAAACACCGGGGAGCTGTTTTTT	CASSEALRGPNTGELFF
TRBV27	NA	NA	TRBJ1-6	TGTGCCAGCAGTTTACCAGGTTATAATTCACCCCTCCACTTT	CASSLPGYNSPLHF
TRBV18	NA	TRBD1	TRBJ2-7	TGTGCCAGCCGAGAGCCAGGGGGCGACGAGCAGTACTTC	CASREPGGDEQYF
TRBV18	NA	NA	TRBJ2-7	TGTGCCAGCTCACCAAGGCTAGTCGGCTACGAGCAGTACTTC	CASSPRLVGYEQYF
TRBV6-5	NA	TRBD1	TRBJ1-5	TGTGCCAGCAGTCCTACAGGGGGCGGTCAGCCCCAGCATTTT	CASSPTGGGQPQHF
TRBV28	once	NA	TRBJ2-3	TGTGCCAGCAGTCCACCGGGGGATACGCAGTATTTT	CASSPPGDTQYF
TRBV18	NA	TRBD2	TRBJ2-1	TGTGCCAGCTCACCACTCACTAGCGGGGGGGCCTGGGAGCAGTTCTTC	CASSPLTSGGAWEQFF
TRBV6-1	NA	NA	TRBJ1-5	TGTGCCAGCAGTGAAGCGCTCAGGGACTTCAATCAGCCCCAGCATTTT	CASSEALRDFNQPQHF
TRBV29-1	NA	NA	TRBJ2-6	TGCAGCGTTGAAGTTGTAGCCCTAGTTGGGAGCGGGTACTCTGGGGCCAACGTCCTGACTTTC	CSVEVVALVGSGYSGANVLTF
TRBV29-1	NA	NA	TRBJ2-5	TGCAGCGTTGAAGATATGACACGGGAGACCCAGTACTTC	CSVEDMTRETQYF
TRBV28	NA	NA	TRBJ1-3	TGTGCCAGCAGCGAACTAAGTTTTGCTGGAAACACCATATATTTT	CASSELSFAGNTIYF
TRBV7-2	NA	TRBD2	TRBJ2-2	TGTGCCAGCAGCTCGCAGCGGGGGGGGACCGGGGAGCTGTTTTTT	CASSSQRGGTGELFF
TRBV20-1	NA	NA	TRBJ1-1	TGCAGTGCTAGTGAGGACAGTACACTAAACACTGAAGCTTTCTTT	CSASEDSTLNTEAFF
TRBV27	NA	TRBD1	TRBJ2-1	TGTGCCAGCACCGCCCCTGGGCAGGGGGCCTACAATGAGCAGTTCTTC	CASTAPGQGAYNEQFF
TRBV9	NA	NA	TRBJ2-7	TGTGCCAGCAGCGGCGGTCGAGACGGCTCCTACGAGCAGTACTTC	CASSGGRDGSYEQYF
TRBV11-2	NA	NA	TRBJ1-2	TGTGCCAGCAGCTTAGATCGGGGGAATGGCTACACCTTC	CASSLDRGNGYTF
TRBV28	once	NA	TRBJ1-1	TGTGCCAGCAGCCGACAAGCCACTCACACTGAAGCTTTCTTT	CASSRQATHTEAFF
TRBV2	NA	NA	TRBJ2-2	TGTGCCAGCAGTGACAGCACCGGGGAGCTGTTTTTT	CASSDSTGELFF
TRBV7-8	NA	TRBD2	TRBJ2-3	TGTGCCAGCAGCTTAGTTACGGGACTAGACACAGATACGCAGTATTTT	CASSLVTGLDTDTQYF
TRBV15	NA	NA	TRBJ1-2	TGTGCCACCAGCAAACAGGGAAAGGGCTACACCTTC	CATSKQGKGYTF
TRBV12-5	NA	NA	TRBJ1-1	TGTGCTAGTGGTTTGGAGTTTGGCTCGGGAGCTTTCTTT	CASGLEFGSGAFF
TRBV7-2	NA	TRBD1	TRBJ1-5	TGTGCCAGCAGCTTAGCAGGGGGCATGGATCAGCCCCAGCATTTT	CASSLAGGMDQPQHF
TRBV19	NA	TRBD2	TRBJ2-2	TGTGCCAGTAGTCCGTTAGCGGGGGGTAACACCGGGGAGCTGTTTTTT	CASSPLAGGNTGELFF
TRBV6-1	few	NA	TRBJ1-5	TGTGCCAGCAGTGAACGTCGGGGGGGCAATCAGCCCCAGCATTTT	CASSERRGGNQPQHF
TRBV18	NA	TRBD1	TRBJ1-1	TGTGCCAGCTCACCTTACAGGGGGGGGGTGAACACTGAAGCTTTCTTT	CASSPYRGGVNTEAFF
TRBV3-1/TRBV3-2	NA	NA	TRBJ1-1	TGTGCCAGCAGCTTTGGACAGTCTGAAGCTTTCTTT	CASSFGQSEAFF
TRBV21-1	NA	NA	TRBJ1-2	TGTGCCAGCAGGGCCACGCAACAGGGGAAAAGGAAGGGTGGCTACACCTTC	CASRATQQGKRKGGYTF
TRBV5-8	NA	TRBD1	TRBJ1-5	TGTGCCAGCACCGTTTTACAGGGGCTCAATCAGCCCCAGCATTTT	CASTVLQGLNQPQHF
TRBV28	NA	TRBD2	TRBJ2-7	TGTGCCAGCAGTTTAAGGGGAACGGGGGGGCTGGACGAGCAGTACTTC	CASSLRGTGGLDEQYF
TRBV5-6	NA	TRBD1	TRBJ1-1	TGTGCCAGCAGCCCCCGGACAGGGAGGGTGAACACTGAAGCTTTCTTT	CASSPRTGRVNTEAFF
TRBV5-1	few	NA	TRBJ1-4	TGCGCCAGTAGGCAGGGCCCGCAAAATGAAAAACTGTTTTTT	CASRQGPQNEKLFF
TRBV27	NA	TRBD1	TRBJ2-3	TGTGCCAGCCTCGGACAGGACACAGATACGCAGTATTTT	CASLGQDTDTQYF